The present entry profiles one TCR beta chain with its context. Its antigen is currently unknown. The source of the sample is a study of CD8 T cells in ankylosing spondylitis. Quantitative 5'-RACE with molecular barcodes was used to make the TCR beta libraries. MiXCR, applied by TCRdb to the 5' RACE reads, yields one record per CDR3 protein. The data hold some 400,000 distinct CDR3 sequences, with around 24% observed a single time. General study results and limits: Typical of ankylosing spondylitis blood, it appeared, was a TCR beta motif of about eight highly homologous variants. Reportedly, disease-linked clones are significantly enriched in ankylosing spondylitis patients' matched synovial fluid. Relatively rare in peripheral blood, disease-linked clones were also CD8+.

This receptor was obtained from a male donor with ankylosing spondylitis. The sample was blood, either unsorted or a sorted T cell fraction (not recorded which).

Here the CDR3 DNA reads TGTGCCAGCAACCCTACCATAGGCACAGATACGCAGTATTTT. As protein: CASNPTIGTDTQYF. This chain joins TRBV3-1 and TRBJ2-3, with D uncertain. V was trimmed by 7 bases and J by 1 base, leaving 12 bases between them. Per germline, CDR1 LGHDT and CDR2 YNNKEL (reference sequence). There are 14 residues in the CDR3.